This is a list of T cell receptor beta chains from one sample in a study of blood T cell repertoires in COVID-19. The repertoire was sequenced with immunoSEQ multiplex PCR; TCRdb's copy has only in-frame clones and lacks some. The profile shows roughly 57,000 clones, about 86% of them singletons. The material sequenced was peripheral blood. Every receptor here comes from a woman aged 55-69 years with COVID-19, enrolled during active disease. Each CDR3 is given without its conserved first and last residue. D genes are given only for firm matches. Size is stated for part of the rows, as once, few or many counts, or as a class when the clone is expanded.

d_call j_call v_call clone_size cdr3_aa
- TRBJ2-1 TRBV10-2 - ASRGTSSGDNEQF
TRBD1 TRBJ2-5 TRBV9 - ASSARTGGSETQY
- TRBJ2-7 TRBV27 - ASSSPGFYEQY
- TRBJ1-4 TRBV19 - ASTGQFNEKLF
TRBD2 TRBJ2-1 TRBV2 - ASRGTSEYNEQF
TRBD2 TRBJ2-1 TRBV27 - ASSPRLAGAFLPYNEQF
TRBD2 TRBJ2-7 TRBV19 - ASSIVSGTEYEQY
- TRBJ2-2 TRBV19 - ASSIDLISGELF
TRBD1 TRBJ2-3 TRBV27 - ASSSHRGPDTDTQY
- TRBJ2-7 TRBV7-2 - ASSEAGTSSYEQY
- TRBJ2-2 TRBV24-1 - ATSDFSGKSTTGELF
- TRBJ2-3 TRBV19 - ASSSGFTADTQY
- TRBJ1-2 TRBV11-3 - ASSSIARYGYT
- TRBJ2-2 TRBV11-2 - ASSSLALAADANTGELF
- TRBJ1-1 TRBV5-6 - ASSTQFRPQDTEAF
- TRBJ1-1 TRBV30 - AWSVSWNTEAF
TRBD2 TRBJ2-3 TRBV11-2 - ASSLLAGGQGKDTQY
- TRBJ2-5 TRBV18 - ASSPAGTSPRTQY
TRBD1 TRBJ1-1 TRBV7-9 once ASSSRTGETEAF
TRBD1 TRBJ2-1 TRBV19 - ASKTTGGSNEQF
- TRBJ1-4 TRBV7-2 - ASSFSGYEKLF
- TRBJ2-2 TRBV28 - ASSSGSPGELF
- TRBJ2-5 TRBV29-1 - SVGQHQETQY
- TRBJ2-7 TRBV4-1 few ASSQEQGISYEQY
- TRBJ2-1 TRBV6-5 - ASSRGYNEQF
- TRBJ1-1 TRBV9 - ASSVDSQNTEAF
TRBD2 TRBJ2-1 TRBV9 - ASSPSGRDPKLYNEQF
TRBD2 TRBJ2-7 TRBV6-2/TRBV6-3 - ASSDRGTSGSYEQY
- TRBJ2-5 TRBV28 - ASSLRRVEEETQY
TRBD2 TRBJ2-1 TRBV6-1 - ASSKGTSGSALSYNEQF
TRBD2 TRBJ2-1 TRBV19 - ASSISLLAGIQDNEQF
TRBD1 TRBJ2-5 TRBV5-1 - ASSWGTGGYQETQY
- TRBJ1-1 TRBV7-9 - ASSRVNTEAF
- TRBJ2-4 TRBV7-2 - ASSSGGWWDIQY
- TRBJ1-1 TRBV19 - ASSPRQNEAF
TRBD1 TRBJ1-6 TRBV6-5 - ASSGGMTGVSPLH
TRBD2 TRBJ2-2 TRBV10-3 - AISRTSGSPSHTGELF
TRBD2 TRBJ2-5 TRBV28 - ASSRGLAGGTGETQY
TRBD1 TRBJ2-5 TRBV3-1/TRBV3-2 - ASSQGDRGKETQY
TRBD2 TRBJ2-2 TRBV6-5 - ASSIAGVGELF
TRBD1 TRBJ1-6 TRBV6-5 - ASSYETGMYSPLH
TRBD1 TRBJ2-2 TRBV24-1 - ATSDFNRGHTGELF
TRBD1 TRBJ1-1 TRBV7-6 - ASSSGTATEAF
TRBD1 TRBJ2-7 TRBV2 - ASSERPFDRAGSYEQY
- TRBJ1-3 TRBV7-9 - ASSLGSYSGNTIY
- TRBJ1-6 TRBV5-1 - ASSPWGRGSPLH
TRBD1 TRBJ1-1 TRBV30 few AWDRGWSTEAF
- TRBJ2-1 TRBV27 - ASSLGLGGFGNEQF
TRBD1 TRBJ1-2 TRBV6-6 - ASSLGGDRVVGYT
- TRBJ1-3 TRBV9 few ASSLQGSGNTIY
- TRBJ2-1 TRBV9 - ASSVAVRQLYNEQF
TRBD1 TRBJ1-3 TRBV6-5 - ASRTDRGSGNTIY
- TRBJ2-5 TRBV30 - AWSWTVGETQY